The 13 T cell receptor beta chains below all came from one sample that was sequenced in a study of blood T cell repertoires in COVID-19. TCRdb's table, derived via immunoSEQ multiplex PCR, lists solely in-frame clones and lacks some. The sample has under 150,000 clones, around 89% seen once. Sequenced input: peripheral blood. These receptor sequences come from a human donor in a cohort sampled during active COVID-19.

The chain employs TRBV4-2 and TRBJ1-6, with TRBD1 as a possible D gene (5 bases). The V end was cut by 1 base, the J end by 1 base, with 11 bases between. The CDR3 consists of 17 residues. The germline CDR1 and CDR2 sequences are LGHNA and YNFKEQ. The CDR3 sequence: CASSQGGESSYNSPLHF. The CDR3 DNA reads as TGTGCCAGCAGCCAAGGGGGCGAGTCATCCTATAATTCACCCCTCCACTTT.

The chain couples TRBV3-1 (or the pseudogene TRBV3-2) to TRBJ2-5; the match to TRBD2 covers 8 bases. The V gene end was trimmed by 2 bases and the J gene end by 1 base; junction bases not matched to a gene: 9. The length of the CDR3 is 17 residues. Germline V gene data show CDR1 as LGHDT and CDR2 as YNNKEL (reference sequence). In nucleotides, the CDR3 is TGTGCCAGCAGCCAATTCCGGGGGGGCCCAATCCAAGAGACCCAGTACTTC. This translates into CASSQFRGGPIQETQYF.

The chain joins TRBV3-1 (or the pseudogene TRBV3-2) to TRBJ1-1, with D tentatively TRBD1 (5 bases). Germline V CDR1 and CDR2: LGHDT, YNNKEL (reference sequence). CDR3 length equals 14 residues. The V end lost 2 bases, the J end lost 2 bases, and 9 bases lay between the germline ends. The CDR3 DNA reads TGTGCCAGCAGCCAAATGGGGGGTAACACTGAAGCTTTCTTT. Its protein is CASSQMGGNTEAFF.

This chain connects TRBV9 to TRBJ2-1; maybe TRBD2 (5 bases). Trimming shortened V by 2 bases and J by 5 bases, and 14 bases separated the two germline ends. This CDR3 contains 15 residues. Germline assignment: CDR1 SGDLS and CDR2 YYNGEE. The CDR3 region has the DNA TGTGCCAGCAGCGTGAGGGCTTGGTTCGACAATGAGCAGTTCTTC. Protein sequence: CASSVRAWFDNEQFF.

The genes are TRBV18 and TRBJ2-7, with 9 nucleotides matching TRBD1. From germline, CDR1 is KGHSH and CDR2 LQKENI. The CDR3 is 15 amino acids. V lost 3 bases and J lost 0; bases outside the gene matches: 3. DNA for the CDR3: TGTGCCAGCTCACCCGGACAGGGGAGCTCCTACGAGCAGTACTTC. As protein: CASSPGQGSSYEQYF.

The rearrangement joins TRBV7-7 to TRBJ2-7; 11 bases line up with TRBD1. Per germline, CDR1 SSHAT and CDR2 FNYEAQ (reference sequence). The J segment lost 5 bases and the V segment lost 5 bases, leaving 8 bases of the junction unmatched. The CDR3 has 15 amino acids. The CDR3 protein is CASSPTDRGLDEQYF. The CDR3, as DNA: TGTGCCAGCAGCCCCACGGACAGGGGGCTCGACGAGCAGTACTTC.

The genes are TRBV25-1 and TRBJ1-2; 8 nucleotides align to TRBD1. The ends lost 2 bases at V and 4 bases at J; junction bases unmatched: 9. The germline V gene has CDR1 MGHDK and CDR2 SYGVNS. The length of the CDR3 is 16 residues. The CDR3 DNA follows: TGTGCCAGCAGTGAAGCGGGGACAGGAGGCCTCTATGGCTACACCTTC. Protein sequence: CASSEAGTGGLYGYTF.

This clone has a single count. The CDR3 DNA sequence: TGTGCCAGCTCACCGCGGAGCCCGGGACAGGGCACAGATACGCAGTATTTT. The encoded protein is CASSPRSPGQGTDTQYF. J is TRBJ2-3 and V is TRBV18; 8 bases are a match to TRBD1. V shed 3 bases, J shed 1 base, and the junction held 9 bases outside the gene matches. The CDR3 spans 17 residues. Germline V gene data show CDR1 as KGHSH and CDR2 as LQKENI.

The chain joins TRBV30 to TRBJ1-3; 9 positions match TRBD1. Germline CDR1 is GTSNPN and CDR2 is SVGIG (reference sequence). The CDR3 loop spans 16 amino acids. The ends lost 3 bases at V and 1 base at J; junction bases unmatched: 7. CDR3 protein: CAWSVRGTGSGNTIYF. The CDR3 DNA is TGTGCCTGGAGCGTTCGTGGGACAGGGTCTGGAAACACCATATATTTT. Together with reference TRBV30 and TRBJ1-3, the CDR3 gives the full variable domain: SQTIHQWPATLVQPVGSPLSLECTVEGTSNPNLYWYRQAAGRGLQLLFYSVGIGQISSEVPQNLSASRPQDRQFILSSKKLLLSDSGFYLCAWSVRGTGSGNTIYFGEGSWLTVV.

The chain couples TRBV13 to TRBJ1-2; 7 nucleotides align to TRBD1. Germline loops: CDR1 PRHDT, CDR2 FYEKMQ (reference sequence). V trimming: 3 bases; J trimming: 6 bases; junction bases outside the gene matches: 7. The CDR3 loop spans 14 amino acids. The CDR3 region is CASSFEGDRDGYTF. The CDR3 DNA reads as TGTGCCAGCAGCTTCGAGGGGGACAGAGATGGCTACACCTTC.

The V call is TRBV30, the J call TRBJ2-3; 7 nucleotides match TRBD1. Germline CDR1 reads GTSNPN; CDR2 reads SVGIG (reference sequence). CDR3 length equals 12 residues. Trimming took 2 bases from V and 6 from J; bases not matched to a gene: 2. CDR3 in DNA: TGTGCCTGGAGTCCCAGGGGGGATACGCAGTATTTT. Protein: CAWSPRGDTQYF.

The CDR3, as DNA: TGTGCCAGCAGCCTTACCCAGGGCGGAATCCATGGCTACACCTTC. Its translation is CASSLTQGGIHGYTF. This chain links TRBV5-6 with TRBJ1-2, with D perhaps TRBD1 (5 bases). CDR1 and CDR2 from the germline V gene are SGHDT and YYEEEE. The length of the CDR3 is 15 residues. V lost 4 bases, J lost 6 bases, and 19 bases lay in between.

A single count supports this clone. The chain carries TRBV5-1 and TRBJ2-3; 8 nucleotides agree with TRBD2. The V gene's germline CDR1 is SGHRS and CDR2 YFSETQ. The CDR3 sequence is 17 residues long. V lost 3 bases and J lost 0; bases outside the gene matches: 9. The CDR3 sequence: CASSSQGLAPSTDTQYF. In nucleotides, the CDR3 is TGCGCCAGCAGCTCCCAAGGACTAGCTCCAAGCACAGATACGCAGTATTTT.